The following is a T cell receptor (beta chain) sequence with its context. Its antigen remains unidentified. This sample was taken from a study of cytomegalovirus exposure and HLA in healthy donors. General observations from the study: The authors listed 150 or so TCR beta chains as cytomegalovirus-associated. An analysis that came later showed most CMV-associated TCR beta chains appearing HLA-restricted. Fewer N-insertions than the roughly 670-donor mean were reportedly shown by an Asian-associated ancestry cluster in a later analysis. For presence/absence analyses, sequencing depth was assumed to be roughly uniform across donors.

The PCR contained 60 Vbeta and 13 Jbeta primers. Profiling relied on immunoSEQ multiplex PCR, and the TCRdb table lists in-frame clones only, not all of them. The sample comprises 150,000 to 250,000 clones, approximately 80% of which are singletons, and around 0.1% rests with the top ten. Germline V lookup: CDR1 SGDLS, CDR2 YYNGEE. The length of the CDR3 is 16 residues. V was clipped by 1 base and J by 7 bases; unmatched bases: 11. V is TRBV9 and J is TRBJ2-1; 7 bases line up with TRBD1. The receptor's source is a boy aged 2 to 10 in good health and CMV-seronegative. The specimen sequenced was PBMCs. The CDR3 protein is CASSVQGAGGRNEQFF. The DNA of the CDR3 is TGTGCCAGCAGCGTACAAGGGGCAGGGGGTCGGAATGAGCAGTTCTTC. Variable domain in full (rest from reference TRBV9 and TRBJ2-1): DSGVTQTPKHLITATGQRVTLRCSPRSGDLSVYWYQQSLDQGLQFLIQYYNGEERAKGNILERFSAQQFPDLHSELNLSSLELGDSALYFCASSVQGAGGRNEQFFGPGTRLTVL.